The source of this T cell receptor (beta chain) is a study of radiotherapy plus CTLA-4 blockade in lung cancer. Background on the study: Among patients, more than 15% showed objective responses, and approximately 29% had disease control.

The assay was immunoSEQ multiplex PCR, and TCRdb's table has in-frame clones only and misses some. The sample lists around 63,000 clones, around 76% occurring once. It was focal radiation plus CTLA-4 blockade with ipilimumab that patients with chemo-refractory metastatic non-small-cell lung cancer received. Germline V CDR1 and CDR2: SNHLY, FYNNEI. This CDR3 comprises 15 residues. V lost 5 bases and J lost 3; bases outside the gene matches: 5. The V and J genes are TRBV2 and TRBJ1-5, with 9 bases identical to TRBD1. The sequencing here drew on peripheral blood, taken from a patient treated with radiotherapy plus ipilimumab. The TCR originated in a human donor with non-small cell lung cancer whose response to radiotherapy plus ipilimumab could not be evaluated. Some clones in this sample may be carry-over from other donors' samples. CDR3: CASSLDRGNNQPQHF. The CDR3 DNA sequence: TGTGCCAGCAGTTTGGACAGGGGCAACAATCAGCCCCAGCATTTT.